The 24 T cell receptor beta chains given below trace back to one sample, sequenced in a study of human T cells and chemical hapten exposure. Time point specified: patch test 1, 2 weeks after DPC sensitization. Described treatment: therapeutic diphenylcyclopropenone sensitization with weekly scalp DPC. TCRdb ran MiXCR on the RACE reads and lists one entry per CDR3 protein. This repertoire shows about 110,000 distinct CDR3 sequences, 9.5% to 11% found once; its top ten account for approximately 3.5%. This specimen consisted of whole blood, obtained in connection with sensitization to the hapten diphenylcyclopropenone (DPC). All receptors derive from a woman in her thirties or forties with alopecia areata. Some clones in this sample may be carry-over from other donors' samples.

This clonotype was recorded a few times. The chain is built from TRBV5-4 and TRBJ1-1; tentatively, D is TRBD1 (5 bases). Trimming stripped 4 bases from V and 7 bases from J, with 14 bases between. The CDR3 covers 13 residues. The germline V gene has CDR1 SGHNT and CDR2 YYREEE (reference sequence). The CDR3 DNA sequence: TGTGCCAGCAGCGGGCGGATCGACAGTGAAGCTTTCTTT. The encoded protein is CASSGRIDSEAFF.

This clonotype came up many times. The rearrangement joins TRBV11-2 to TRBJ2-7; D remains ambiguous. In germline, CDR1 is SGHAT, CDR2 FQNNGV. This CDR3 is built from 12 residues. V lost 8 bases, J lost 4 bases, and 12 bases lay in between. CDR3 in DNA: TGTGCCAGCGGTAGAAAAGCGTACGAGCAGTACTTC. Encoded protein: CASGRKAYEQYF.

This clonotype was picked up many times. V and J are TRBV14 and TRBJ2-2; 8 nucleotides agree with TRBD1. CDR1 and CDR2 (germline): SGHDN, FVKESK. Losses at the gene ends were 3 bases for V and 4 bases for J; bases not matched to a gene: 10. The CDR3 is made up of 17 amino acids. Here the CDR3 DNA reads TGTGCCAGCAGCCAGCAGGACAGGGCGTGGGTCACCGGGGAGCTGTTTTTT. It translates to CASSQQDRAWVTGELFF.

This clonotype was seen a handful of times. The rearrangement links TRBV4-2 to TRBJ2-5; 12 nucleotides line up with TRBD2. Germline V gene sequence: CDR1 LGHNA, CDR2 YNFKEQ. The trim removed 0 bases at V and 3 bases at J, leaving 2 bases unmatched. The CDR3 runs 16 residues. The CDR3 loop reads CASSQEASGGEETQYF. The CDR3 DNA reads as TGTGCCAGCAGCCAAGAAGCTAGCGGGGGGGAAGAGACCCAGTACTTC.

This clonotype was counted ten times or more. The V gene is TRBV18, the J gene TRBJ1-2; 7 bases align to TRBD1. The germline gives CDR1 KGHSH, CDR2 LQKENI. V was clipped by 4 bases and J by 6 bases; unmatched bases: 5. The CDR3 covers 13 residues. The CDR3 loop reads CASSLGQVDGYTF. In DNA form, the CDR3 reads TGTGCCAGCTCACTCGGACAGGTGGATGGCTACACCTTC.

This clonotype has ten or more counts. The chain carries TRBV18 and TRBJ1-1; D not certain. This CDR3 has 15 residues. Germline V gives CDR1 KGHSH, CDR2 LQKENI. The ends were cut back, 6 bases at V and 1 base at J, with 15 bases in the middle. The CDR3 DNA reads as TGTGCCAGCTCCCCTTCTCGAACGGAGAACACTGAAGCTTTCTTT. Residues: CASSPSRTENTEAFF.

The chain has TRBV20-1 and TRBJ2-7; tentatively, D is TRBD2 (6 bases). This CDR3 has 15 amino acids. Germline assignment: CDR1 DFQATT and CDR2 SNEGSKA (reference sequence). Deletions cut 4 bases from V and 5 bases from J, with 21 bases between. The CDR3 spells CSAIWGVLRGNEQYF. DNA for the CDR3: TGCAGTGCTATTTGGGGAGTCCTCCGGGGGAACGAGCAGTACTTC.

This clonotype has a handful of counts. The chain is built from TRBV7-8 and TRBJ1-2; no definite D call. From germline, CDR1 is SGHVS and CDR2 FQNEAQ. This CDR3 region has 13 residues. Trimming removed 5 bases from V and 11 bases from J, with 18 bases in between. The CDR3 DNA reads TGTGCCAGCAGCGACCGGGCCGACGTGGGGTACACCTTC. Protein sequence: CASSDRADVGYTF.

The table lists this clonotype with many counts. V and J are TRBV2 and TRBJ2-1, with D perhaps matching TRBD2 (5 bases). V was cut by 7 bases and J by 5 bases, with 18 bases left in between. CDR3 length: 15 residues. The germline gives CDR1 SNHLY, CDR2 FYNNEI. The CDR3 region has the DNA TGTGCCAGCACCGTCAGTTGGCTAGCTAACAATGAGCAGTTCTTC. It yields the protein CASTVSWLANNEQFF.

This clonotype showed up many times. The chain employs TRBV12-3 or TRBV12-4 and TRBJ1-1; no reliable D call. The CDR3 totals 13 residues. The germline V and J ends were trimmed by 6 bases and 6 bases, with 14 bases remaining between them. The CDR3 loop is CASSLSPGSEAFF. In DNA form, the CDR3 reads TGTGCCAGCAGCCTATCCCCGGGCTCTGAAGCTTTCTTT.

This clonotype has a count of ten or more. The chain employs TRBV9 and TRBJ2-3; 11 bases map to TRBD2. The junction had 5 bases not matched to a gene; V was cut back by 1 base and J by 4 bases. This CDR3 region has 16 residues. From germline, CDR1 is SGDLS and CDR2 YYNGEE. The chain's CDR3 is CASSVPLAGGPDTQYF. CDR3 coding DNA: TGTGCCAGCAGCGTACCGCTAGCGGGGGGACCAGATACGCAGTATTTT.

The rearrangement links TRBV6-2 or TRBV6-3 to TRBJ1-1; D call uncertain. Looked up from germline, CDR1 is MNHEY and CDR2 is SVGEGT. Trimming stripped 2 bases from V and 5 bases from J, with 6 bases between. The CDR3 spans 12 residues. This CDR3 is CASSYPTTEAFF. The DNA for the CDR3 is TGTGCCAGCAGTTACCCCACTACTGAAGCTTTCTTT.

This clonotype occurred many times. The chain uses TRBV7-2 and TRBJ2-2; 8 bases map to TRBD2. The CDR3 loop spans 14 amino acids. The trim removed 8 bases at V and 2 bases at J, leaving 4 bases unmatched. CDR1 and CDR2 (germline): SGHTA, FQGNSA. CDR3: CASRSGRNTGELFF. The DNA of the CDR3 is TGTGCCAGCCGGAGCGGGAGAAACACCGGGGAGCTGTTTTTT.

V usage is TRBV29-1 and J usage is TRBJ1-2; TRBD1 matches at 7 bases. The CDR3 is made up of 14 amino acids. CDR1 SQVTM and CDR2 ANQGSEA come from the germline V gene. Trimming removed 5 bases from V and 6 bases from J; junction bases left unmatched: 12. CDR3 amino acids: CSVPWTGSGDGYTF. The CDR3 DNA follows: TGCAGCGTTCCTTGGACAGGCTCCGGCGATGGCTACACCTTC.

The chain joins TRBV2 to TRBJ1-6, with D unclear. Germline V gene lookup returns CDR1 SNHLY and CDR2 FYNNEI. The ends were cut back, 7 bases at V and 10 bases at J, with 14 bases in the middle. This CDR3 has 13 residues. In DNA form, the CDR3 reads TGTGCCAGCATCCAGGATCTCAACTCACCCCTCCACTTT. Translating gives CASIQDLNSPLHF. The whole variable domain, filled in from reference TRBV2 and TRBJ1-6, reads EPEVTQTPSHQVTQMGQEVILRCVPISNHLYFYWYRQILGQKVEFLVSFYNNEISEKSEIFDDQFSVERPDGSNFTLKIRSTKLEDSAMYFCASIQDLNSPLHFGNGTRLTVT.

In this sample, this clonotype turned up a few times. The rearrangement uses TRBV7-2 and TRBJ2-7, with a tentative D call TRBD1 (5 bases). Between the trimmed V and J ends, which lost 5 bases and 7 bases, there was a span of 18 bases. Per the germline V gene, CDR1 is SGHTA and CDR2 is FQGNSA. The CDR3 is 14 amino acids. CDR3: CASSGAVVLSEQYF. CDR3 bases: TGTGCCAGCAGCGGGGCGGTAGTCCTCTCGGAGCAGTACTTC.

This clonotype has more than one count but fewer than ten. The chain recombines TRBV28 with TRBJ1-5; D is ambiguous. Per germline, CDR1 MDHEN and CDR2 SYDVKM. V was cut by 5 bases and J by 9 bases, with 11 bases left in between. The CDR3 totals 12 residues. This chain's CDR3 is CASSRRLAPQHF. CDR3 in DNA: TGTGCCAGCAGTCGCCGGCTGGCGCCCCAGCATTTT.

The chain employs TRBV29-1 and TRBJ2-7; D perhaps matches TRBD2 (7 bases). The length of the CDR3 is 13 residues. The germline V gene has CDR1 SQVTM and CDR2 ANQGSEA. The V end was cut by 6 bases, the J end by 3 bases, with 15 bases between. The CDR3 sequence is CSVGGGSGYEQYF. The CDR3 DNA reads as TGCAGCGTGGGAGGGGGGAGTGGCTACGAGCAGTACTTC.

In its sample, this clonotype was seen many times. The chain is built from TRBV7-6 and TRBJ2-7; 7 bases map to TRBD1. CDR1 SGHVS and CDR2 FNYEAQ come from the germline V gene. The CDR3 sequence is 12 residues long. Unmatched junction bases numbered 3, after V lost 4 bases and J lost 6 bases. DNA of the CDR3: TGTGCCAGCAGCTCGACAGGGATCGAGCAGTACTTC. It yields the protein CASSSTGIEQYF.

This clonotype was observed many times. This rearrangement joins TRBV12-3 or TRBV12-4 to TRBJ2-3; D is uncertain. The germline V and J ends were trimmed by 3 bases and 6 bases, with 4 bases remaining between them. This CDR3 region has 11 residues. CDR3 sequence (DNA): TGTGCCAGCAGTTTGGCGGATACGCAGTATTTT. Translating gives CASSLADTQYF.

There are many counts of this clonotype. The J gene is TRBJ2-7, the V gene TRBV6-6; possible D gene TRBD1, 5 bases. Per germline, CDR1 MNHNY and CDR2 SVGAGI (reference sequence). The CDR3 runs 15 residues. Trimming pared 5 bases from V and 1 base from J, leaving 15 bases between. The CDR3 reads CASSRGSTESYEQYF. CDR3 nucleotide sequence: TGTGCCAGCAGTAGGGGATCGACGGAATCCTACGAGCAGTACTTC.

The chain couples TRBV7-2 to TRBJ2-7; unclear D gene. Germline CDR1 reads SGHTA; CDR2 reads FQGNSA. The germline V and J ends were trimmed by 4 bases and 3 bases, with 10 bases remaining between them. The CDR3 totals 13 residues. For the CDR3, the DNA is TGTGCCAGCAGCTGGCGCGCGAACTACGAGCAGTACTTC. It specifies CASSWRANYEQYF.

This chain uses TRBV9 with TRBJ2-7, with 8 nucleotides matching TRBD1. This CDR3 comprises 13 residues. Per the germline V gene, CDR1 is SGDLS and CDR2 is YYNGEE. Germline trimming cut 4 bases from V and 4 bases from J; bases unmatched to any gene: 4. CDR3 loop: CASSTRQGYEQYF. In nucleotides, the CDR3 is TGTGCCAGCAGCACCCGACAGGGGTACGAGCAGTACTTC. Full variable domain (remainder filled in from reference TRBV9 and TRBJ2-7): DSGVTQTPKHLITATGQRVTLRCSPRSGDLSVYWYQQSLDQGLQFLIQYYNGEERAKGNILERFSAQQFPDLHSELNLSSLELGDSALYFCASSTRQGYEQYFGPGTRLTVT.

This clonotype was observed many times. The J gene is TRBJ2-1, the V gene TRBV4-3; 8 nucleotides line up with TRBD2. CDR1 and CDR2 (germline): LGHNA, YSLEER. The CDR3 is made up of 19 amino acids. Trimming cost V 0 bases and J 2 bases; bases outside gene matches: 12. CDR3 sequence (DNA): TGCGCCAGCAGCCAAGATTTATTTAGAAGCGGGAGTGCCTACAATGAGCAGTTCTTC. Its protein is CASSQDLFRSGSAYNEQFF.